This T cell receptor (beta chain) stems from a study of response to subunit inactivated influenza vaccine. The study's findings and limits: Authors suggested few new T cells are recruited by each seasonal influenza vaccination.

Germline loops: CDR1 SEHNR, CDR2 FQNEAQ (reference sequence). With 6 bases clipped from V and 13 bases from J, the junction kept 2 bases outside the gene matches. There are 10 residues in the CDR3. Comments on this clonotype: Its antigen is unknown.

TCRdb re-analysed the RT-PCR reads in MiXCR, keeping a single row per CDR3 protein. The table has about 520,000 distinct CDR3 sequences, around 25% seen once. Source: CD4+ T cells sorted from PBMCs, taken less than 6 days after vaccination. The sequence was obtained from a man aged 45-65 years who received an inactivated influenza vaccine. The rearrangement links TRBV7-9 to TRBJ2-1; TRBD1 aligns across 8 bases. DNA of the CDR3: TGTGCCAGCAGGCAGGGGGCACAGTTCTTC. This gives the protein CASRQGAQFF. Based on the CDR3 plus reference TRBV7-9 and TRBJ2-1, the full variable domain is DTGVSQNPRHKITKRGQNVTFRCDPISEHNRLYWYRQTLGQGPEFLTYFQNEAQLEKSRLLSDRFSAERPKGSFSTLEIQRTEQGDSAMYLCASRQGAQFFGPGTRLTVL.